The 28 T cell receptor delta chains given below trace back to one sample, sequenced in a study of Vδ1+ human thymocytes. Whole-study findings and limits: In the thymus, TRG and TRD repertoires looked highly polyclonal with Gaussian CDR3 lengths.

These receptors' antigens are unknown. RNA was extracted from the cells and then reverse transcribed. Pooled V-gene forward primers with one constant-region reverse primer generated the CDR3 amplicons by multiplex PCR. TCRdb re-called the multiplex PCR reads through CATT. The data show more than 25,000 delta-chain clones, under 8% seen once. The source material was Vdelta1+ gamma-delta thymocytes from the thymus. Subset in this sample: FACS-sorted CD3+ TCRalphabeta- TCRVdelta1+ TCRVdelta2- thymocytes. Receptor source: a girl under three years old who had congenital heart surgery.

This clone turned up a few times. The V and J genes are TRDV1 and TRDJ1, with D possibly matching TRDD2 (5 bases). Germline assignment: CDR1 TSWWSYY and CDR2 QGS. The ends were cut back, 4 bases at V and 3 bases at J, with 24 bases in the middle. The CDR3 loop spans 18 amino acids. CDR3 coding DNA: TGTGCTCTTGGGGGACCTTCGCAACGGGCCCCTACGTCCGATAAACTCATCTTT. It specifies CALGGPSQRAPTSDKLIF.

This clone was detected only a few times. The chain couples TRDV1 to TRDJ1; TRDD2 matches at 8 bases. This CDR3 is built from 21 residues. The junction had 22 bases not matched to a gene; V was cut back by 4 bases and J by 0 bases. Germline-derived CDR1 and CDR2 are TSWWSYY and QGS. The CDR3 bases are TGTGCTCTTGGGGGGTGGCTTCCTACCACCCGAATCTTATTGTACACCGATAAACTCATCTTT. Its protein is CALGGWLPTTRILLYTDKLIF.

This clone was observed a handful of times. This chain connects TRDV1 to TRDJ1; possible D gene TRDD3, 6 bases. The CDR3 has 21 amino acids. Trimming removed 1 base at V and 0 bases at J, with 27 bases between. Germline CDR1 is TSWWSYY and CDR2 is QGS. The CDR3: CALGERVATISGILYTDKLIF. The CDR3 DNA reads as TGTGCTCTTGGGGAACGAGTGGCTACGATATCGGGGATTCTGTACACCGATAAACTCATCTTT.

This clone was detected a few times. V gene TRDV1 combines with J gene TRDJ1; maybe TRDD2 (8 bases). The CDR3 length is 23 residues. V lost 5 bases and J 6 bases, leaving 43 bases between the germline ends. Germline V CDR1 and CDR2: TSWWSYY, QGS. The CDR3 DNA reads TGTGCTCTTGGGACCCTACCGGCCTTCCTAAGGACTGGGGCAACCCTTCGAGATAATAAACTCATCTTT. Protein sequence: CALGTLPAFLRTGATLRDNKLIF.

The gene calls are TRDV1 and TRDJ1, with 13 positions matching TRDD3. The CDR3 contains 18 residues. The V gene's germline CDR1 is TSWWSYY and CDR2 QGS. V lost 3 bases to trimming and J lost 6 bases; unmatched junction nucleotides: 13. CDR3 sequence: CALGDPTYWGIREHKLIF. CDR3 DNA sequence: TGTGCTCTTGGGGATCCTACCTACTGGGGGATACGGGAACATAAACTCATCTTT.

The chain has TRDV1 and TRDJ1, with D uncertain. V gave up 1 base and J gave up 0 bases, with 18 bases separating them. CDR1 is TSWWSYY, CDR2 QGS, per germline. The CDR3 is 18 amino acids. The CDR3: CALGEPTTTAVYTDKLIF. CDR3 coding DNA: TGTGCTCTTGGGGAACCAACAACAACGGCCGTGTACACCGATAAACTCATCTTT.

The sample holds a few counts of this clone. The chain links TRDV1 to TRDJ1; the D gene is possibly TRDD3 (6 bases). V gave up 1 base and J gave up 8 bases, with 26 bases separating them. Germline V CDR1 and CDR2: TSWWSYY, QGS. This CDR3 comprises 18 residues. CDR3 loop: CALGEPRGCLSRREKLIF. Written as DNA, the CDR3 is TGTGCTCTTGGGGAACCAAGGGGATGTTTGTCCCGGCGGGAGAAACTCATCTTT.

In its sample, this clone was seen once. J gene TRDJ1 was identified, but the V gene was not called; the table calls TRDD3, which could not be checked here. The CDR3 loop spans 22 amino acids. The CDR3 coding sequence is TGTGCTCTTGGGGAACTCTCCCCCCGCCTGTACTGGGGGATAGACTCAACCGATAAACTCATCTTT. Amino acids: CALGELSPRLYWGIDSTDKLIF.

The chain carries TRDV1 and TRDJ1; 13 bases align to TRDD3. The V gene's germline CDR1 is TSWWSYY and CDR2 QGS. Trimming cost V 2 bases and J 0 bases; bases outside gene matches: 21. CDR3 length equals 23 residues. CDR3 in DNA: TGTGCTCTTGGGGAAGAATTCCTAGACCTCGTACTGGGGGATACGCCGTACACCGATAAACTCATCTTT. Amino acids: CALGEEFLDLVLGDTPYTDKLIF.

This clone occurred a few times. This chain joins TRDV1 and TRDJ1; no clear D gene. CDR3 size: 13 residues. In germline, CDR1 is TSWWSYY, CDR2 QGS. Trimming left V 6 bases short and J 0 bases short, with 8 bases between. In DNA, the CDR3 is TGTGCTCTTGGAGTCCTTTACACCGATAAACTCATCTTT. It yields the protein CALGVLYTDKLIF.

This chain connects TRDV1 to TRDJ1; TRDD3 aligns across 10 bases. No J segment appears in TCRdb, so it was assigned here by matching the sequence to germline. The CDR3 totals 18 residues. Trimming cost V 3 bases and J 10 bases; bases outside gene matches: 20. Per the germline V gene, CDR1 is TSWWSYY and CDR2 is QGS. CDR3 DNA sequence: TGTGCTCTTGGGGATTACCTAATACTGGGGGATCTCCGCAGCGGACTCATCTTT. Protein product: CALGDYLILGDLRSGLIF.

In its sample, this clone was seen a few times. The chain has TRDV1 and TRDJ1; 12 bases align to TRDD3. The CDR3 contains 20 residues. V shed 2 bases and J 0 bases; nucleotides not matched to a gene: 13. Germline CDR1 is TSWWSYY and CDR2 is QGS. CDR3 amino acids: CALGENLMNWGIQYTDKLIF. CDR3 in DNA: TGTGCTCTTGGGGAAAACTTAATGAACTGGGGGATACAGTACACCGATAAACTCATCTTT.

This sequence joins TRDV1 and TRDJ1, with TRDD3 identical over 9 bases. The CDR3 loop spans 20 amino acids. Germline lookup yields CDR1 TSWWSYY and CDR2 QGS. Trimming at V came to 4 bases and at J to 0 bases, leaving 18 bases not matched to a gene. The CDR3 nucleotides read TGTGCTCTTGGGGCGAACGTCCTGGTACTGGGGGACTTGTACACCGATAAACTCATCTTT. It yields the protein CALGANVLVLGDLYTDKLIF.

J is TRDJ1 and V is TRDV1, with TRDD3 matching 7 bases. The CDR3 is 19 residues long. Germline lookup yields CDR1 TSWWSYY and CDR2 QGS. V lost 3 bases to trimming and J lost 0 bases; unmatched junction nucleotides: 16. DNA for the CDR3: TGTGCTCTTGGGGACTCGTACTGGGGACACCCATTATACACCGATAAACTCATCTTT. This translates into CALGDSYWGHPLYTDKLIF.

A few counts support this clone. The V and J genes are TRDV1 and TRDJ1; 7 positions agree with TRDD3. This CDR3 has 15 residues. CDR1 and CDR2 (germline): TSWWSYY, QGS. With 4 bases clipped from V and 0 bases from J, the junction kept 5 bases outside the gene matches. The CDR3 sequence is CALGGPWGYTDKLIF. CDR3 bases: TGTGCTCTTGGGGGGCCCTGGGGGTACACCGATAAACTCATCTTT.

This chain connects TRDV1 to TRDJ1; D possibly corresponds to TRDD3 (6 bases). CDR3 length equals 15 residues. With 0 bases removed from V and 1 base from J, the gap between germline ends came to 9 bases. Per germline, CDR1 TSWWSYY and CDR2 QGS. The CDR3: CALGELWGVTDKLIF. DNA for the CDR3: TGTGCTCTTGGGGAACTTTGGGGGGTCACCGATAAACTCATCTTT.

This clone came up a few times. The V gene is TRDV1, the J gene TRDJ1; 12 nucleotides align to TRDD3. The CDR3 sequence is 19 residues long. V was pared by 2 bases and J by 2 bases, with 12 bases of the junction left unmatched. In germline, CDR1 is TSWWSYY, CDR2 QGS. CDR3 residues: CALGEAPPTGGYTTDKLIF. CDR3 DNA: TGTGCTCTTGGGGAAGCCCCTCCCACTGGGGGATACACAACCGATAAACTCATCTTT.

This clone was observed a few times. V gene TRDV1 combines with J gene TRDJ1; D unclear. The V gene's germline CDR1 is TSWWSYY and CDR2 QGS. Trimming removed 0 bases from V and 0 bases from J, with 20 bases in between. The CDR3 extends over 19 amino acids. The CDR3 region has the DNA TGTGCTCTTGGGGAACTTTTTGGCATTATCGACCTGTACACCGATAAACTCATCTTT. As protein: CALGELFGIIDLYTDKLIF.

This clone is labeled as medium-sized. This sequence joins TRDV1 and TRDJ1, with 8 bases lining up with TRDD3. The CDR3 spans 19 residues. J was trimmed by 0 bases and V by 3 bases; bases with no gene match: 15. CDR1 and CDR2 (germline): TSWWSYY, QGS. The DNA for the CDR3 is TGTGCTCTTGGGGAGCCCTCCCGTACTGGGGGTGCGTACACCGATAAACTCATCTTT. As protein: CALGEPSRTGGAYTDKLIF.

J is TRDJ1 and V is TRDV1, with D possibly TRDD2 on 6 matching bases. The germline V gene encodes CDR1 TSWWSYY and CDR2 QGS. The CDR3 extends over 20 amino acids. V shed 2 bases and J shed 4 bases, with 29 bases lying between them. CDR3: CALGEWALPRKGKPYDKLIF. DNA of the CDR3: TGTGCTCTTGGGGAATGGGCCCTTCCGAGGAAGGGTAAGCCCTACGATAAACTCATCTTT.

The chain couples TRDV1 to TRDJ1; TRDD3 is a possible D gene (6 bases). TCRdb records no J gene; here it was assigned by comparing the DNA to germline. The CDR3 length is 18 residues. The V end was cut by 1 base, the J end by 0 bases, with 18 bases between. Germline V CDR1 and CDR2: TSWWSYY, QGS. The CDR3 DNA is TGTGCTCTTGGGGAACCCTCCGAGGGGGGGACATACACCGATAAACTCATCTTT. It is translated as CALGEPSEGGTYTDKLIF.

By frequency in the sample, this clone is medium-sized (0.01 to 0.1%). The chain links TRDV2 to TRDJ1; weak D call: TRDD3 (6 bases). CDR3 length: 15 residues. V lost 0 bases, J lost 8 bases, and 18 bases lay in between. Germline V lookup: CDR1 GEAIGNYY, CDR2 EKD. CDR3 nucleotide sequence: TGTGCCTGTGACACCTGCGGGATAAAAAGACGGAAACTCATCTTT. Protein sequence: CACDTCGIKRRKLIF.

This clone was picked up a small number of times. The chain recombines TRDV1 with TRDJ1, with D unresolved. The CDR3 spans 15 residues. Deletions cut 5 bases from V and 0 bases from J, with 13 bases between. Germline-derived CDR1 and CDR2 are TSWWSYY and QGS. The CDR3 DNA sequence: TGTGCTCTTGGGTATTCCCCGAAGTACACCGATAAACTCATCTTT. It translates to CALGYSPKYTDKLIF.

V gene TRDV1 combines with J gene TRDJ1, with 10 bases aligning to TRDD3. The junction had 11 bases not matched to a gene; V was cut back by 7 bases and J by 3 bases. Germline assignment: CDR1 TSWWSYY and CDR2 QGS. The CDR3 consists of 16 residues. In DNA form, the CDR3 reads TGTGCTCTTGAGCGTAAAGTACTGGGGGATGCCGATAAACTCATCTTT. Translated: CALERKVLGDADKLIF.

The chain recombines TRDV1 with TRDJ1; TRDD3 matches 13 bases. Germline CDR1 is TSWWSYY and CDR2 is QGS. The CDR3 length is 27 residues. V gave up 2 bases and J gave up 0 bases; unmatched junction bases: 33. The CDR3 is CALGETGLPSPRTGGYAPDTYTDKLIF. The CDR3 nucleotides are TGTGCTCTTGGGGAAACTGGTCTTCCTAGCCCCCGTACTGGGGGATACGCTCCCGATACGTACACCGATAAACTCATCTTT.

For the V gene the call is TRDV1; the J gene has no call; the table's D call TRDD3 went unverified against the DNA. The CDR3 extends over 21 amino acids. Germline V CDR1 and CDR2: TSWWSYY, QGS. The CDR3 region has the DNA TGTGCTCTTGGGGAACTGTTGGGCGAATACTGGGGGATATGGTTTACCGATAAGCTCATCTTT. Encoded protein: CALGELLGEYWGIWFTDKLIF.

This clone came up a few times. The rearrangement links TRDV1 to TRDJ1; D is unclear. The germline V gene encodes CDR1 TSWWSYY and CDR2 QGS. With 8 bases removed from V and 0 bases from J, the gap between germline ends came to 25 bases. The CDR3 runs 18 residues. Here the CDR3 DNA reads TGTGCTCTTTTCACTACGACCGGGTACCGTACCCACACCGATAAACTCATCTTT. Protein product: CALFTTTGYRTHTDKLIF.

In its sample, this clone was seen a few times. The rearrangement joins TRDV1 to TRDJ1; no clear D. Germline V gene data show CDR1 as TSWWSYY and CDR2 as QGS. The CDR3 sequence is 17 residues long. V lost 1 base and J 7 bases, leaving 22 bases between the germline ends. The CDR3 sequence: CALGEPPLVTRPSKLIF. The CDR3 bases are TGTGCTCTTGGGGAACCCCCCCTTGTGACTAGGCCCAGTAAACTCATCTTT.